One sample yielded the 26 T cell receptor beta chains listed below, sequenced in a study of read filtering for tumor transcriptome and immune sequencing (dated by TCRdb to the early 2020s). The instrument given in TCRdb is Illumina HiSeq 4000. TCR libraries were constructed from approximately 390 ng RNA using the Immunoverse kit, and molecular barcoded adaptors covering alpha/delta and beta/gamma chains were employed. In TCRdb, the public reads were trimmed at Q25 with fastp and aligned with MiXCR, with productive beta chains retained. CDR3 protein duplicates are merged, each entry listing the most common genes and DNA. The sample includes tens of thousands of distinct CDR3 sequences, with 20% to 25% observed a single time. The ten biggest clones cover about 10% of the sample. Sequenced sample: a population of CD138-negative cells sorted from bone marrow. In the paper's terms, the cell subset or site label means: bone marrow mononuclear cells depleted of CD138+ plasma/myeloma cells by negative magnetic selection. The source of these receptors is a donor over 35 with multiple myeloma.

On this clonotype itself: A much bigger clone sits one base away, suggesting this may be a read error. The chain is built from TRBV12-3 or TRBV12-4 and TRBJ2-7; TRBD2 agrees at 7 bases. With 4 bases clipped from V and 6 bases from J, the junction kept 9 bases outside the gene matches. CDR3 length: 14 amino acids. The CDR3 DNA sequence: TGTGCCAGCAGTTCCCTGCGGGGGAACAGCGAGCAGTACTTC. This translates into CASSSLRGNSEQYF.

Of note for this clonotype: The likely explanation is a read error, given a far larger clone one base away. CDR3 nucleotides: TGTGCCAGCAGCCTGCGGACAGGGAGCTACGAGCGGTACTTC. Residues: CASSLRTGSYERYF. The V gene is TRBV7-2, the J gene TRBJ2-1, with 8 nucleotides matching TRBD1. The CDR3 sequence is 14 residues long. Germline V lookup: CDR1 SGHTA, CDR2 FQGNSA. The full variable domain, with the rest looked up from reference TRBV7-2 and TRBJ2-1, is GAGVSQSPSNKVTEKGKDVELRCDPISGHTALYWYRQSLGQGLEFLIYFQGNSAPDKSGLPSDRFSAERTGGSVSTLTIQRTQQEDSAVYLCASSLRTGSYERYFGPGTRLTVL.

This clonotype was detected many times. CDR3 residues: CASSPQEVTEAFF. In nucleotides, the CDR3 is TGTGCCAGCTCACCACAGGAGGTCACTGAAGCTTTCTTT. This chain links TRBV18 with TRBJ1-1; D remains ambiguous. Looked up from germline, CDR1 is KGHSH and CDR2 is LQKENI. This CDR3 is 13 amino acids long. V was pared by 1 base and J by 4 bases, with 7 bases between.

This clonotype was found a few times. V is TRBV5-1 and J is TRBJ1-4; weak D call: TRBD1 (5 bases). V was cut by 4 bases and J by 6 bases, with 13 bases left in between. Germline loops: CDR1 SGHRS, CDR2 YFSETQ. CDR3 length: 14 residues. The CDR3, as DNA: TGCGCCAGCAGCGTGAGTGGGGACGATGAAAAACTGTTTTTT. Protein product: CASSVSGDDEKLFF. Full variable domain (outside the CDR3, taken from reference TRBV5-1 and TRBJ1-4): KAGVTQTPRYLIKTRGQQVTLSCSPISGHRSVSWYQQTPGQGLQFLFEYFSETQRNKGNFPGRFSGRQFSNSRSEMNVSTLELGDSALYLCASSVSGDDEKLFFGSGTQLSVL.

This clonotype was observed at least ten times. The gene calls are TRBV2 and TRBJ1-4; D possibly corresponds to TRBD1 (5 bases). The ends were cut back, 6 bases at V and 6 bases at J, with 8 bases in the middle. Germline lookup yields CDR1 SNHLY and CDR2 FYNNEI. This CDR3 contains 12 residues. The CDR3 loop is CASSLTDEKLFF. The CDR3 DNA is TGTGCCAGCAGCTTGACAGATGAAAAACTGTTTTTT.

In its sample, this clonotype was seen many times. The chain recombines TRBV4-1 with TRBJ1-5; D is unclear. The V end lost 3 bases, the J end lost 5 bases, and 14 bases lay between the germline ends. Looked up from germline, CDR1 is MGHRA and CDR2 is YSYEKL. This CDR3 is built from 15 residues. This chain's CDR3 is CASSHLHPEYQPQHF. The DNA for the CDR3 is TGCGCCAGCAGCCACCTACACCCTGAATATCAGCCCCAGCATTTT.

This clonotype was counted at least ten times. V and J are TRBV29-1 and TRBJ1-2; D is uncertain. Germline-derived CDR1 and CDR2 are SQVTM and ANQGSEA. This CDR3 comprises 12 residues. V was trimmed by 5 bases and J by 3 bases, leaving 10 bases between them. The CDR3 here is CSVTDGHYGYTF. The CDR3 bases are TGCAGCGTTACAGACGGTCACTATGGCTACACCTTC.

This clonotype was seen at least ten times. This sequence joins TRBV9 and TRBJ2-7, with D possibly matching TRBD1 (6 bases). Trimming shortened V by 3 bases and J by 2 bases, and 12 bases separated the two germline ends. This CDR3 contains 14 residues. Per the germline V gene, CDR1 is SGDLS and CDR2 is YYNGEE. CDR3 sequence: CASSATGQPYEQYF. The CDR3 region has the DNA TGTGCCAGCAGCGCGACGGGACAACCCTACGAGCAGTACTTC.

Comments on this clonotype: Possible read error: a much larger clone is one base away. Here the CDR3 reads CASSSHELRETQYF. CDR3 DNA sequence: TGTGCCAGCAGTTCCCACGAACTACGGGAGACCCAGTACTTC. The V and J genes are TRBV12-3 or TRBV12-4 and TRBJ2-5; D gene uncertain. Deletions cut 4 bases from V and 5 bases from J, with 14 bases between. The CDR3 contains 14 residues.

The V call is TRBV19, the J call TRBJ1-2; maybe TRBD1 (6 bases). CDR3 length: 13 amino acids. V shed 4 bases and J shed 5 bases, with 11 bases lying between them. The V gene's germline CDR1 is LNHDA and CDR2 SQIVND (reference sequence). CDR3: CASSTGEEYGYTF. CDR3 in DNA: TGTGCCAGTAGTACAGGGGAGGAGTATGGCTACACCTTC.

Regarding this clonotype: With a much larger clone just one base away, this may be a read error. The chain couples TRBV28 to TRBJ2-1, with 7 bases fitting TRBD1. Trimming cost V 4 bases and J 1 base; bases outside gene matches: 10. The CDR3 loop spans 17 amino acids. From germline, CDR1 is MDHEN and CDR2 SYDVKM. The CDR3 region has the DNA TGTGCCAGCAGTTCCAGCGAGGGGGCCGGGTCCTACAATGAGCAGTTCTTC. Translating it yields CASSSSEGAGSYNEQFF.

Remarks on this clonotype: This clone may be a read error of a much larger clone one base away. The chain couples TRBV7-3 to TRBJ2-2; D is uncertain. Germline CDR1 SGHTA, CDR2 FQGTGA. The CDR3 loop spans 12 amino acids. CDR3 sequence reads: CAGSLDTGELFF. CDR3 sequence (DNA): TGTGCCGGCAGCTTAGACACCGGGGAGCTGTTTTTT.

This clonotype was seen ten or more times. This rearrangement joins TRBV4-2 to TRBJ2-5, with 7 bases fitting TRBD1. Germline assignment: CDR1 LGHNA and CDR2 YNFKEQ. The V segment lost 2 bases and the J segment 1 base; nucleotides outside the gene matches: 7. The CDR3 is made up of 16 amino acids. As DNA, the CDR3 is TGTGCCAGCAGCCAACCCACCGGGACAGCCCAAGAGACCCAGTACTTC. This codes for CASSQPTGTAQETQYF.

This clonotype was seen a few times. DNA for the CDR3: TGTGCCAGCAGTTATAACAGGGGTGGAGAGACCCAGTACTTC. It yields the protein CASSYNRGGETQYF. V and J are TRBV7-2 and TRBJ2-5, with 7 bases matching TRBD1. The CDR3 length is 14 residues. Germline CDR1 and CDR2: SGHTA and FQGNSA. V lost 6 bases to trimming and J lost 4 bases; unmatched junction nucleotides: 8.

Worth noting for this clonotype: One base away lies a much larger clone, so this may be a sequencing read error. This chain uses TRBV2 with TRBJ1-4, with TRBD1 matching over 8 bases. CDR1 SNHLY and CDR2 FYNNEI come from the germline V gene. The CDR3 runs to 14 residues. CDR3 sequence reads: CASQDRELGEKPFF. The CDR3 DNA sequence: TGTGCCAGCCAGGACAGGGAATTAGGAGAAAAACCGTTTTTT.

In this sample, this clonotype turned up many times. The genes are TRBV14 and TRBJ2-5; no firm D call. CDR1 is SGHDN, CDR2 FVKESK, per germline. V was pared by 0 bases and J by 5 bases, with 7 bases between. The CDR3 sequence is 13 residues long. This CDR3 is CASSQDSMETQYF. The CDR3 coding sequence is TGTGCCAGCAGCCAAGACAGTATGGAGACCCAGTACTTC.

The chain combines TRBV6-1 with TRBJ2-7; D is perhaps TRBD1 (6 bases). V shed 6 bases and J shed 6 bases, with 18 bases lying between them. The germline CDR1 and CDR2 sequences are MNHNS and SASEGT. This CDR3 region has 14 residues. CDR3 protein: CASRSGAGVCEQYF. The DNA for the CDR3 is TGTGCCAGCAGATCCGGGGCAGGGGTCTGCGAGCAGTACTTC.

This clonotype appeared a few times. This chain links TRBV29-1 with TRBJ2-7; D assignment may be TRBD1 or TRBD2 (5 bases each). CDR3 length: 12 residues. Germline values: CDR1 SQVTM, CDR2 ANQGSEA. Trimming shortened V by 7 bases and J by 4 bases, and 14 bases separated the two germline ends. The CDR3 sequence: CSARDGIYEQYF. The CDR3 region has the DNA TGCAGCGCCCGGGACGGGATTTACGAGCAGTACTTC.

This clonotype has at least ten counts. V usage is TRBV5-1 and J usage is TRBJ2-3; 12 bases match TRBD1. The CDR3 runs to 17 residues. The ends lost 8 bases at V and 4 bases at J; junction bases unmatched: 14. Germline lookup yields CDR1 SGHRS and CDR2 YFSETQ. Here the CDR3 DNA reads TGCGCCAGTAACTCCGGGACAGGGGGCGCGATCGCAGATACGCAGTATTTT. This sequence encodes CASNSGTGGAIADTQYF.

Many counts were recorded for this clonotype. This chain connects TRBV20-1 to TRBJ2-2; 10 positions match TRBD2. There are 16 residues in the CDR3. Germline V gene data show CDR1 as DFQATT and CDR2 as SNEGSKA (reference sequence). Trimming at V came to 1 base and at J to 7 bases, leaving 9 bases not matched to a gene. The CDR3 DNA reads TGCAGTGCTAGAGGGAGAGCGGGGGGGCGAGGCGGGGAGCTGTTTTTT. Residues: CSARGRAGGRGGELFF.

The V and J genes are TRBV20-1 and TRBJ2-4; no definite D call. The CDR3 is made up of 11 amino acids. The V gene lost 2 bases and the J gene lost 8 bases, with 7 bases spanning the gap. CDR1 is DFQATT, CDR2 SNEGSKA, per germline (reference sequence). This CDR3 is CSARRADIQYF. The CDR3 DNA sequence: TGCAGTGCTAGAAGGGCGGACATTCAGTACTTC.

This clonotype was seen more than once but under ten times. This rearrangement joins TRBV18 to TRBJ2-7; 9 positions match TRBD1. The V and J ends lost 2 bases and 6 bases, in that order; junction bases with no gene match: 5. This CDR3 contains 14 residues. Germline lookup yields CDR1 KGHSH and CDR2 LQKENI. In nucleotides, the CDR3 is TGTGCCAGCTCACCATTAAGGGACAGGGTCGAGCAGTACTTC. As protein: CASSPLRDRVEQYF.

This clonotype was seen a few times. The rearrangement links TRBV6-1 to TRBJ2-5, with a possible D match to TRBD2 (6 bases). The CDR3 extends over 13 amino acids. The V gene lost 3 bases and the J gene lost 1 base, with 6 bases spanning the gap. Germline V gene lookup returns CDR1 MNHNS and CDR2 SASEGT. CDR3: CASSERGQETQYF. CDR3 nucleotides: TGTGCCAGCAGTGAGCGGGGCCAAGAGACCCAGTACTTC.

This clonotype was seen a handful of times. This chain links TRBV12-3 or TRBV12-4 with TRBJ1-1; no clear D gene. The CDR3 runs to 11 residues. Trimming pared 8 bases from V and 6 bases from J, leaving 10 bases between. For the CDR3, the DNA is TGTGCCAGCGGACTGAGGGCTGAAGCTTTCTTT. Its protein is CASGLRAEAFF.

This clonotype was counted at least ten times. V gene TRBV5-1 combines with J gene TRBJ2-2; D unclear. This CDR3 contains 16 residues. V was shortened by 0 bases and J by 0 bases, with 9 bases between the two germline ends. Germline CDR1 reads SGHRS; CDR2 reads YFSETQ. The CDR3 DNA is TGCGCCAGCAGCTTGGGGTTTGGCTCGAACACCGGGGAGCTGTTTTTT. Encoded protein: CASSLGFGSNTGELFF.

This clonotype has ten or more counts. J is TRBJ1-4 and V is TRBV2; the match to TRBD1 covers 9 bases. This CDR3 is 14 amino acids long. V shed 7 bases and J 2 bases; nucleotides not matched to a gene: 2. Germline V CDR1 and CDR2: SNHLY, FYNNEI. DNA of the CDR3: TGTGCCAGCACCGGGACAGGGACTAATGAAAAACTGTTTTTT. The encoded protein is CASTGTGTNEKLFF.